The 32 T cell receptor beta chains in this list originate from one sample, sequenced in a study of blood T cell repertoires in COVID-19. The table came from immunoSEQ multiplex PCR; TCRdb's copy has only in-frame clones and leaves some out. The data hold tens of thousands of clones, with about 87% observed a single time. Sequences were obtained from peripheral blood. The source of these receptors is a human donor in a cohort sampled during active COVID-19.

The chain joins TRBV27 to TRBJ2-1; TRBD2 agrees at 7 bases. The CDR3 loop spans 19 amino acids. V shed 1 base and J 0 bases; nucleotides not matched to a gene: 12. Germline lookup yields CDR1 MNHEY and CDR2 SMNVEV (reference sequence). Here the CDR3 DNA reads TGTGCCAGCAGTTTATTTTCCCCCAAGCGGGGAACCTCCTACAATGAGCAGTTCTTC. Translating gives CASSLFSPKRGTSYNEQFF.

This chain links TRBV13 with TRBJ2-1; 9 bases line up with TRBD2. The CDR3 sequence is 16 residues long. CDR1 PRHDT and CDR2 FYEKMQ come from the germline V gene (reference sequence). The V segment lost 2 bases and the J segment 3 bases; nucleotides outside the gene matches: 5. The CDR3 bases are TGTGCCAGCAGCTTAAACGCGGGGGGGCGCTACAATGAGCAGTTCTTC. Translating gives CASSLNAGGRYNEQFF. Using reference TRBV13 and TRBJ2-1 for the parts outside the CDR3, the full variable domain is AAGVIQSPRHLIKEKRETATLKCYPIPRHDTVYWYQQGPGQDPQFLISFYEKMQSDKGSIPDRFSAQQFSDYHSELNMSSLELGDSALYFCASSLNAGGRYNEQFFGPGTRLTVL.

The chain recombines TRBV7-8 with TRBJ2-1; 9 positions match TRBD2. The trim removed 1 base at V and 5 bases at J, leaving 3 bases unmatched. The CDR3 has 15 residues. CDR1 and CDR2 from the germline V gene are SGHVS and FQNEAQ. CDR3 DNA sequence: TGTGCCAGCAGCTTAGTCCAGCGGGAGGACAATGAGCAGTTCTTC. The encoded protein is CASSLVQREDNEQFF.

J is TRBJ1-6 and V is TRBV27, with 10 positions matching TRBD1. The trim removed 10 bases at V and 8 bases at J, leaving 8 bases unmatched. Germline values: CDR1 MNHEY, CDR2 SMNVEV (reference sequence). This CDR3 spans 14 amino acids. CDR3 in amino acids: CAIREGTGDSPLHF. CDR3 nucleotide sequence: TGTGCCATCCGCGAAGGGACAGGGGATTCACCCCTCCACTTT.

V is TRBV18 and J is TRBJ2-5, with D maybe TRBD1 (6 bases). From germline, CDR1 is KGHSH and CDR2 LQKENI. The CDR3 is 15 amino acids. Between the trimmed V and J ends, which lost 2 bases and 4 bases, there was a span of 14 bases. The CDR3 bases are TGTGCCAGCTCACCATACCCAGGGGCTCTAGAGACCCAGTACTTC. It yields the protein CASSPYPGALETQYF.

This chain joins TRBV6-1 and TRBJ2-2; 7 positions agree with TRBD1. This CDR3 region has 15 residues. CDR1 and CDR2 from the germline V gene are MNHNS and SASEGT. Unmatched junction bases numbered 3, after V lost 3 bases and J lost 2 bases. The CDR3 DNA reads as TGTGCCAGCAGTGATCGACAGGGAAACACCGGGGAGCTGTTTTTT. It encodes CASSDRQGNTGELFF.

The chain combines TRBV6-5 with TRBJ2-2; D is uncertain. CDR3 length equals 14 residues. Germline lookup yields CDR1 MNHEY and CDR2 SVGAGI. V was shortened by 1 base and J by 7 bases, with 10 bases between the two germline ends. The CDR3 sequence is CASSYYLESGELFF. CDR3 bases: TGTGCCAGCAGTTACTACCTAGAGAGCGGGGAGCTGTTTTTT.

The V gene is TRBV6-2 or TRBV6-3, the J gene TRBJ2-5; 9 bases align to TRBD2. The CDR3 has 14 amino acids. With 2 bases clipped from V and 4 bases from J, the junction kept 2 bases outside the gene matches. CDR1 is MNHEY, CDR2 SVGEGT, per germline. The DNA for the CDR3 is TGTGCCAGCAGTTACGTAGCGGGGGCAGAGACCCAGTACTTC. Its protein product is CASSYVAGAETQYF.

This clone was counted a few times. V usage is TRBV9 and J usage is TRBJ2-2; 8 bases are shared with TRBD2. J was trimmed by 7 bases and V by 1 base; bases with no gene match: 0. The CDR3 consists of 13 residues. The V gene's germline CDR1 is SGDLS and CDR2 YYNGEE. The CDR3 DNA reads as TGTGCCAGCAGCGTAAGCGGGAGCGGGGAGCTGTTTTTT. It codes for CASSVSGSGELFF.

The chain couples TRBV2 to TRBJ1-5; the D is unclear. Trimming removed 4 bases at V and 4 bases at J, with 11 bases between. Looked up from germline, CDR1 is SNHLY and CDR2 is FYNNEI. The CDR3 covers 14 residues. The CDR3 protein is CASSGGGRNQPQHF. Written as DNA, the CDR3 is TGTGCCAGCAGTGGAGGCGGGAGAAATCAGCCCCAGCATTTT.

This clone occurred once. V gene TRBV5-1 combines with J gene TRBJ1-4; D is unresolved. Germline V gives CDR1 SGHRS, CDR2 YFSETQ. The V and J ends lost 2 bases and 2 bases respectively, with 10 bases between them. The CDR3 consists of 15 residues. CDR3 amino acids: CASSLGGGTNEKLFF. In nucleotides, the CDR3 is TGCGCCAGCAGCTTAGGAGGCGGGACTAATGAAAAACTGTTTTTT.

The rearrangement links TRBV7-2 to TRBJ2-1; 7 nucleotides line up with TRBD2. J lost 4 bases, V lost 5 bases, and 8 bases had no gene match. CDR3 size: 15 residues. Per germline, CDR1 SGHTA and CDR2 FQGNSA. The CDR3 DNA reads as TGTGCCAGCAGCCCGATGGGCGGGGGATACAATGAGCAGTTCTTC. Translating it yields CASSPMGGGYNEQFF.

The rearrangement links TRBV2 to TRBJ2-6; TRBD2 aligns across 7 bases. CDR1 is SNHLY and CDR2 is FYNNEI in the germline V gene. The CDR3 covers 16 residues. V was pared by 4 bases and J by 3 bases, with 6 bases of the junction left unmatched. This chain's CDR3 is CASSVGTGGGANVLTF. The CDR3 coding sequence is TGTGCCAGCAGTGTCGGGACGGGGGGTGGGGCCAACGTCCTGACTTTC.

This chain connects TRBV5-6 to TRBJ2-5; TRBD2 matches 10 bases. Trimming cost V 2 bases and J 4 bases; bases outside gene matches: 5. The CDR3 is 15 residues long. CDR1 SGHDT and CDR2 YYEEEE come from the germline V gene. Here the CDR3 DNA reads TGTGCCAGCAGCTTTGTAGCGGGGGGCGGAGAGACCCAGTACTTC. As protein: CASSFVAGGGETQYF.

Only a few counts were recorded for this clone. The chain couples TRBV27 to TRBJ2-2, with 13 bases fitting TRBD2. Per germline, CDR1 MNHEY and CDR2 SMNVEV (reference sequence). This CDR3 is built from 16 residues. J lost 7 bases, V lost 5 bases, and 7 bases had no gene match. DNA for the CDR3: TGTGCCAGCAGTAAGACTAGCGGGAGGCCCGGCGGGGAGCTGTTTTTT. Its protein product is CASSKTSGRPGGELFF.

The chain uses TRBV11-3 and TRBJ2-1; TRBD2 matches 8 bases. The CDR3 consists of 17 residues. J lost 4 bases, V lost 1 base, and 9 bases had no gene match. Per the germline V gene, CDR1 is SGHNT and CDR2 is YENEEA. CDR3 residues: CASSLGMASGQYNEQFF. CDR3 nucleotides: TGTGCCAGCAGCTTAGGGATGGCTAGCGGGCAGTACAATGAGCAGTTCTTC.

V usage is TRBV28 and J usage is TRBJ1-2, with D perhaps TRBD1 (6 bases). The CDR3 has 13 residues. Germline CDR1 MDHEN, CDR2 SYDVKM. Trimming cost V 3 bases and J 2 bases, with 7 bases left between them. The CDR3 sequence is CASSLRGNYGYTF. CDR3 bases: TGTGCCAGCAGTTTGAGGGGGAACTATGGCTACACCTTC.

By proportion, this clone is medium-sized. This rearrangement joins TRBV3-1 (or the pseudogene TRBV3-2) to TRBJ2-7; 9 positions match TRBD1. The CDR3 contains 18 residues. Germline assignment: CDR1 LGHDT and CDR2 YNNKEL (reference sequence). Trimming took 3 bases from V and 3 from J; bases not matched to a gene: 15. CDR3 bases: TGTGCCAGCAGCCACACTTACGCCGCGGGACAGGGCGTCTACGAGCAGTACTTC. Translated, it gives CASSHTYAAGQGVYEQYF.

The chain carries TRBV19 and TRBJ1-1; 9 nucleotides align to TRBD1. This CDR3 region has 12 residues. The junction had 0 bases not matched to a gene; V was cut back by 6 bases and J by 4 bases. In germline, CDR1 is LNHDA, CDR2 SQIVND (reference sequence). CDR3 in amino acids: CASRDRGTEAFF. In DNA, the CDR3 is TGTGCCAGTAGGGACAGGGGCACTGAAGCTTTCTTT. The full variable domain, its missing parts supplied by reference TRBV19 and TRBJ1-1, is DGGITQSPKYLFRKEGQNVTLSCEQNLNHDAMYWYRQDPGQGLRLIYYSQIVNDFQKGDIAEGYSVSREKKESFPLTVTSAQKNPTAFYLCASRDRGTEAFFGQGTRLTVV.

Only one count was recorded for this clone. The chain joins TRBV6-6 to TRBJ2-7, with 9 bases identical to TRBD2. Per germline, CDR1 MNHNY and CDR2 SVGAGI (reference sequence). After removal of 0 bases from V and 6 bases from J, the junction contained 9 bases not matched to a gene. The CDR3 spans 16 residues. The CDR3 reads CASSYSERGALREQYF. CDR3 DNA: TGTGCCAGCAGTTACTCGGAGCGGGGGGCCTTACGCGAGCAGTACTTC.

The chain has TRBV3-1 (or the pseudogene TRBV3-2) and TRBJ1-6, with D possibly being TRBD1 (6 bases). Germline lookup yields CDR1 LGHDT and CDR2 YNNKEL (reference sequence). The CDR3 sequence is 12 residues long. V was cut by 3 bases and J by 9 bases, with 6 bases left in between. The CDR3 sequence: CASSQTGSPLHF. CDR3 bases: TGTGCCAGCAGCCAGACAGGTTCACCCCTCCACTTT.

V usage is TRBV10-3 and J usage is TRBJ2-3, with D possibly matching TRBD2 (5 bases). The CDR3 has 13 residues. Between the trimmed V and J ends, which lost 5 bases and 6 bases, there was a span of 12 bases. Germline values: CDR1 ENHRY, CDR2 SYGVKD. The CDR3 reads CAISWTERDTQYF. CDR3 DNA sequence: TGTGCCATCAGTTGGACTGAGAGGGATACGCAGTATTTT.

This rearrangement joins TRBV10-3 to TRBJ2-2; TRBD1 aligns across 7 bases. Germline V gene lookup returns CDR1 ENHRY and CDR2 SYGVKD. V trimming: 10 bases; J trimming: 7 bases; junction bases outside the gene matches: 18. The CDR3 length is 16 residues. The CDR3 DNA follows: TGTGCCACAACAAGAGGACGCGACAGGGATCACGGGGAGCTGTTTTTT. Its protein is CATTRGRDRDHGELFF.

This chain links TRBV7-9 with TRBJ1-5, with no clear D. The V gene lost 2 bases and the J gene lost 2 bases, with 4 bases spanning the gap. This CDR3 has 13 amino acids. Germline assignment: CDR1 SEHNR and CDR2 FQNEAQ (reference sequence). CDR3 in amino acids: CASSLPGNQPQHF. Written as DNA, the CDR3 is TGTGCCAGCAGCTTACCTGGCAATCAGCCCCAGCATTTT.

This clone was observed a single time. The chain combines TRBV7-9 with TRBJ2-1; perhaps TRBD2 as D (6 bases). Germline CDR1 and CDR2: SEHNR and FQNEAQ (reference sequence). With 7 bases removed from V and 10 bases from J, the gap between germline ends came to 17 bases. There are 13 residues in the CDR3. CDR3 protein: CASMRGSGEEQFF. The CDR3 bases are TGTGCCAGCATGCGAGGCTCGGGAGAGGAGCAGTTCTTC.

The gene calls are TRBV7-2 and TRBJ2-7; no clear D. Germline CDR1 reads SGHTA; CDR2 reads FQGNSA. CDR3 length equals 14 residues. Trimming cost V 2 bases and J 2 bases, with 10 bases left between them. DNA for the CDR3: TGTGCCAGCAGCTTACCACAGTACCCCTACGAGCAGTACTTC. It yields the protein CASSLPQYPYEQYF.

This clone has a single count. This chain links TRBV18 with TRBJ1-1; 7 nucleotides agree with TRBD1. The length of the CDR3 is 16 residues. V was pared by 4 bases and J by 1 base, with 9 bases of the junction left unmatched. The germline gives CDR1 KGHSH, CDR2 LQKENI. CDR3: CASSQGTGEWNTEAFF. CDR3 sequence (DNA): TGTGCCAGCTCACAAGGAACAGGGGAGTGGAACACTGAAGCTTTCTTT.

The V and J genes are TRBV19 and TRBJ1-1; D is unresolved. The CDR3 consists of 13 residues. The germline V gene has CDR1 LNHDA and CDR2 SQIVND (reference sequence). The germline V and J ends were trimmed by 3 bases and 6 bases, with 11 bases remaining between them. For the CDR3, the DNA is TGTGCCAGTAGTATTATAGGCGGGTCTGAAGCTTTCTTT. Translated: CASSIIGGSEAFF. Filled out from reference TRBV19 and TRBJ1-1, the complete variable domain reads DGGITQSPKYLFRKEGQNVTLSCEQNLNHDAMYWYRQDPGQGLRLIYYSQIVNDFQKGDIAEGYSVSREKKESFPLTVTSAQKNPTAFYLCASSIIGGSEAFFGQGTRLTVV.

The rearrangement links TRBV5-6 to TRBJ1-5; D is perhaps TRBD1 (5 bases). The CDR3 is 14 residues long. Trimming took off 1 base at V and 7 bases at J, with 12 bases between the two ends. The germline V gene has CDR1 SGHDT and CDR2 YYEEEE. CDR3 region: CASSLKGRGQPQHF. In DNA, the CDR3 is TGTGCCAGCAGCTTGAAAGGGCGGGGGCAGCCCCAGCATTTT.

The gene calls are TRBV19 and TRBJ2-5; 8 bases fit TRBD2. Germline CDR1 reads LNHDA; CDR2 reads SQIVND (reference sequence). The CDR3 covers 18 residues. J lost 5 bases, V lost 3 bases, and 17 bases had no gene match. CDR3 sequence: CASSIVRAGATDGETQYF. Here the CDR3 DNA reads TGTGCCAGTAGTATCGTGAGAGCGGGGGCTACGGATGGGGAGACCCAGTACTTC.

As to this clone: One end of the junction does not line up with germline, which may come from a read error. The rearrangement uses TRBV7-8 and TRBJ1-2, with 7 bases identical to TRBD1. The CDR3 sequence is 16 residues long. Germline CDR1 is SGHVS and CDR2 is FQNEAQ. CDR3: CVSSLAATGTNYGYTF. In DNA form, the CDR3 reads TGTGTCAGCAGCTTAGCTGCGACAGGGACTAACTATGGCTACACCTTC.

The count of this clone is one. V is TRBV14 and J is TRBJ2-3, with 12 bases aligning to TRBD2. The V segment lost 4 bases and the J segment 2 bases; nucleotides outside the gene matches: 4. CDR3 length: 16 residues. Germline V gene lookup returns CDR1 SGHDN and CDR2 FVKESK. The CDR3 is CASSPLAGGTTDTQYF. The CDR3 nucleotides are TGTGCCAGCAGCCCGCTAGCGGGGGGGACCACAGATACGCAGTATTTT. Based on the CDR3 plus reference TRBV14 and TRBJ2-3, the full variable domain is EAGVTQFPSHSVIEKGQTVTLRCDPISGHDNLYWYRRVMGKEIKFLLHFVKESKQDESGMPNNRFLAERTGGTYSTLKVQPAELEDSGVYFCASSPLAGGTTDTQYFGPGTRLTVL.